This entry is about one T cell receptor (beta chain). Its antigen is still unknown. This entry belongs to a study of T-cell memory formation after mild COVID-19. Looking at the study overall: Among the donors, TCR clusters were largely specific to each donor. Study-wide points: CD4/CD8 balance characterized clones contracting day 15 to 85, and CD4+ skew characterized later expanders.

TCR alpha and TCR beta cDNA libraries carrying sample barcodes and UMIs were produced by 5'RACE using constant-segment primers. TCRdb itself ran the 5' RACE reads through MiXCR, one entry per CDR3 protein. The table lists under 550,000 distinct CDR3 sequences, around 17% of them singletons, with roughly 21% in the top ten. This CDR3 is built from 17 residues. V shed 3 bases and J 1 base; nucleotides not matched to a gene: 10. Per germline, CDR1 LGHDT and CDR2 YNNKEL (reference sequence). This clonotype originated in a man between 18 and 29 years old who had mild COVID-19 (a few samples of this study predate the infection). Cell type and time point are not known. The sequenced sample was PBMCs or a T cell subset sorted from them (not recorded which). The J gene is TRBJ2-3, the V gene TRBV3-1, with TRBD2 matching 7 bases. CDR3 sequence: CASSHVVRAGGTDTQYF. The CDR3, as DNA: TGTGCCAGCAGCCACGTGGTCCGGGCGGGGGGCACAGATACGCAGTATTTT.